This T cell receptor beta chain was identified during a study of blood T cells in healthy people across ages. Study-level results: Calculation of diversity from one million T cells yielded estimates considered to be underestimates.

Isolation of PBMCs gave at least 6 million cells per sample. Then a second PCR, running about 6 to 12 cycles, was carried out with a sample-barcoded 5' primer and a J-beta primer mix. TCRdb reprocessed the 5' RACE reads via MiXCR and lists one record per CDR3 protein. Of about 720,000 distinct CDR3 sequences listed, just under 25% are singletons. This clonotype was found a few times. The antigen is not known. CDR3 length: 18 residues. The V end was cut by 0 bases, the J end by 1 base, with 16 bases between. Germline assignment: CDR1 LGHNA and CDR2 YNFKEQ. These sequences were also reported in another study, on T cells of mothers and their children.

This receptor was identified in a boy between 10 and 17 years old in good health. The specimen was blood. This chain uses TRBV4-2 with TRBJ1-3; D not resolved. The CDR3 bases are TGTGCCAGCAGCCAAGATGTTGGGTTTCCCAATTCTGGAAACACCATATATTTT. Translating gives CASSQDVGFPNSGNTIYF.